This T cell receptor beta chain was recovered during a study of cytomegalovirus exposure and HLA in healthy donors. As for the donors, each was a healthy bone marrow donor. Both 60 Vbeta primers and 13 Jbeta primers went into the PCR. Libraries were prepared by immunoSEQ multiplex PCR; TCRdb keeps only in-frame clonotypes and omits some of them. The sample carries roughly 200,000 clones, around 77% recorded once. The CDR3 is made up of 14 amino acids. Trimming shortened V by 7 bases and J by 4 bases, and 16 bases separated the two germline ends. Germline V gene lookup returns CDR1 SGHRS and CDR2 YFSETQ.

The rearrangement links TRBV5-1 to TRBJ2-3; weak D call: TRBD2 (6 bases). The receptor comes from a man aged 55 to 70 in good health and CMV-seronegative. The specimen was PBMCs. In DNA form, the CDR3 reads TGCGCCAGCTCCCCACTAGCCAGGTCAGATACGCAGTATTTT. This gives the protein CASSPLARSDTQYF.